This TCR beta chain was sequenced in a study of PD-1 blockade in classical Hodgkin lymphoma. Only in-frame clones appear in the TCRdb table, and some are missing; sequencing was by immunoSEQ multiplex PCR. The sample lists fewer than 35,000 clones; roughly 94% were seen once. Time point described: newly diagnosed, previously untreated cHL patient sample. V shed 4 bases and J shed 6 bases, with 21 bases lying between them. The CDR3 loop spans 15 amino acids. CDR1 and CDR2 (germline): SQVTM, ANQGSEA. The origin of this receptor is a human donor with classical Hodgkin lymphoma. The J gene is TRBJ1-2, the V gene TRBV29-1, with D possibly matching TRBD1 (5 bases). The sample taken for sequencing was peripheral blood mononuclear cells (PBMCs). The CDR3 DNA sequence: TGCAGCGTTGCCCCACGTCCGCCAGGGAAGAATGGCTACACCTTC. This gives the protein CSVAPRPPGKNGYTF.